The present TCR beta chain was sequenced within a study of T cell responses to AZD1222 COVID-19 vaccine. The study, taken as a whole, reports: A reported finding is that nearly half of spike-specific TCRs target unmutated variant regions.

As for this clone: Its antigen is undetermined.

Clones were sequenced by immunoSEQ multiplex PCR, and TCRdb holds only the in-frame ones, with some missing. The profile shows 60,000 to 80,000 clones, over 60% of them singletons. Germline V gene sequence: CDR1 SGHTA, CDR2 FQGNSA. Between the trimmed V and J ends, which lost 1 base and 6 bases, there was a span of 9 bases. The CDR3 length is 14 residues. Pooled samples include second doses given at about 4 or 12 weeks. This chain uses TRBV7-2 with TRBJ2-2, with D perhaps TRBD2 (5 bases). The source was peripheral blood, collected 28 days after the second AZD1222 dose. The receptor was isolated from an adult who received the AZD1222 COVID-19 vaccine. Here the CDR3 DNA reads TGTGCCAGCAGCTTAGTCTCCGGGGCCGGGGAGCTGTTTTTT. Protein: CASSLVSGAGELFF.